These 27 T cell receptor beta chains were all obtained from the same sample, sequenced in a study of CD8 T cells in ankylosing spondylitis (dated by TCRdb to the late 2010s). Libraries were prepared through 5' RACE. TCRdb shows the sequencer as Illumina HiSeq 2500. TCRdb passed the public sequencing reads through fastp at Q25 and MiXCR, retaining productive beta sequences. Here each entry gathers all rows of one CDR3 protein and keeps the most common genes and DNA. The sample data list about 35,000 distinct CDR3 sequences, and approximately 10% of these were observed just once. More than 15% of the sample is in the top ten clones. Input material: blood, either unsorted or a sorted T cell fraction (not recorded which). These TCRs come from a male donor with ankylosing spondylitis or in good health (not recorded which).

This clonotype was detected ten times or more. CDR3 DNA: TGCAGTGCTAGATCCTACACTAGCGGGGCTTACAATGAGCAGTTCTTC. Protein: CSARSYTSGAYNEQFF. The chain is built from TRBV20-1 and TRBJ2-1, with 10 bases identical to TRBD2. The CDR3 length is 16 residues. CDR1 and CDR2 (germline): DFQATT, SNEGSKA (reference sequence). V was clipped by 2 bases and J by 4 bases; unmatched bases: 8.

This clonotype has at least ten counts. The genes are TRBV20-1 and TRBJ2-3, with D tentatively TRBD1 (5 bases). CDR1 and CDR2 from the germline V gene are DFQATT and SNEGSKA (reference sequence). Between the trimmed V and J ends, which lost 0 bases and 3 bases, there was a span of 13 bases. This CDR3 spans 15 amino acids. The CDR3 loop reads CSARDPSQGTDTQYF. CDR3 nucleotide sequence: TGCAGTGCTAGAGATCCAAGTCAGGGAACAGATACGCAGTATTTT.

This clonotype was found many times. V and J are TRBV18 and TRBJ2-3; perhaps TRBD2 as D (5 bases). The germline gives CDR1 KGHSH, CDR2 LQKENI. With 3 bases removed from V and 2 bases from J, the gap between germline ends came to 6 bases. The CDR3 is made up of 13 amino acids. The CDR3 bases are TGTGCCAGCTCACCCCGGGACACAGATACGCAGTATTTT. This translates into CASSPRDTDTQYF.

This clonotype appeared many times. The chain combines TRBV5-5 with TRBJ2-2, with D maybe TRBD1 (6 bases). V lost 7 bases to trimming and J lost 2 bases, with 12 bases between them. The CDR3 loop spans 14 amino acids. The V gene's germline CDR1 is SGHKS and CDR2 YYEKEE (reference sequence). CDR3 nucleotides: TGTGCCAGCCGGACAGTTATAAACACCGGGGAGCTGTTTTTT. Amino acid sequence: CASRTVINTGELFF.

The table lists this clonotype with many counts. The V call is TRBV12-3 or TRBV12-4, the J call TRBJ2-5; unclear D gene. This CDR3 is built from 15 residues. V was clipped by 0 bases and J by 2 bases, with 10 bases between them. The CDR3 sequence: CASSLALPSQETQYF. CDR3 DNA: TGTGCCAGCAGTTTAGCGCTGCCATCTCAAGAGACCCAGTACTTC.

This clonotype was seen many times. The rearrangement joins TRBV10-2 to TRBJ2-6; D ambiguous. Per the germline V gene, CDR1 is WSHSY and CDR2 is SAAADI. There are 17 residues in the CDR3. V was shortened by 0 bases and J by 0 bases, with 9 bases between the two germline ends. CDR3 coding DNA: TGCGCCAGCAGTGAGTCGCGAGCTCCCTCTGGGGCCAACGTCCTGACTTTC. This codes for CASSESRAPSGANVLTF.

This clonotype was seen ten or more times. DNA of the CDR3: TGTGCCAGCAAGCCCGGGACCCTGCCGGGGGAGCAGTACTTC. It yields the protein CASKPGTLPGEQYF. This chain links TRBV12-3 or TRBV12-4 with TRBJ2-7, with D perhaps matching TRBD1 or TRBD2 (5 bases each). V was trimmed by 7 bases and J by 7 bases, leaving 20 bases between them. The CDR3 consists of 14 residues.

This clonotype was counted at least ten times. CDR3 loop: CASSPRALDYGYTF. The CDR3 region has the DNA TGTGCCAGCAGTCCCAGAGCCTTGGACTATGGCTACACCTTC. V gene TRBV12-3 or TRBV12-4 combines with J gene TRBJ1-2, with D unclear. V shed 5 bases and J shed 3 bases, with 13 bases lying between them. The CDR3 has 14 amino acids.

The table lists this clonotype with many counts. The V and J genes are TRBV29-1 and TRBJ1-1; TRBD1 matches 7 bases. V gave up 4 bases and J gave up 4 bases; unmatched junction bases: 6. The CDR3 is 13 amino acids. Germline lookup yields CDR1 SQVTM and CDR2 ANQGSEA. CDR3 amino acids: CSVGRGRGTEAFF. The CDR3 bases are TGCAGCGTTGGTAGGGGGCGAGGCACTGAAGCTTTCTTT.

This clonotype appeared many times. The chain has TRBV7-9 and TRBJ2-7, with 7 bases lining up with TRBD1. The trim removed 1 base at V and 4 bases at J, leaving 7 bases unmatched. Germline V gene data show CDR1 as SEHNR and CDR2 as FQNEAQ (reference sequence). This CDR3 has 15 amino acids. Here the CDR3 reads CASSLVGDRAYEQYF. The CDR3 DNA reads as TGTGCCAGCAGCTTAGTTGGGGACAGAGCGTACGAGCAGTACTTC. Filled out from reference TRBV7-9 and TRBJ2-7, the complete variable domain reads DTGVSQNPRHKITKRGQNVTFRCDPISEHNRLYWYRQTLGQGPEFLTYFQNEAQLEKSRLLSDRFSAERPKGSFSTLEIQRTEQGDSAMYLCASSLVGDRAYEQYFGPGTRLTVT.

This clonotype was observed many times. The chain recombines TRBV20-1 with TRBJ2-7; 13 nucleotides agree with TRBD2. Germline V gene sequence: CDR1 DFQATT, CDR2 SNEGSKA (reference sequence). Losses at the gene ends were 5 bases for V and 3 bases for J; bases not matched to a gene: 4. The CDR3 covers 14 residues. CDR3 region: CSALRTSGSYEQYF. For the CDR3, the DNA is TGCAGTGCTCTTCGGACTAGCGGGAGCTACGAGCAGTACTTC.

This clonotype was picked up many times. The chain employs TRBV9 and TRBJ2-3, with TRBD2 matching 13 bases. V shed 4 bases and J 4 bases; nucleotides not matched to a gene: 15. This CDR3 contains 19 residues. CDR1 is SGDLS, CDR2 YYNGEE, per germline. The DNA for the CDR3 is TGTGCCAGCAGCTACCCGGACGGGAGGACTAGCGGGAGATCAGATACGCAGTATTTT. Translating it yields CASSYPDGRTSGRSDTQYF.

This clonotype is classed as medium-sized (0.01 to 0.1%). This sequence joins TRBV10-3 and TRBJ2-5, with TRBD2 matching over 7 bases. The CDR3 extends over 13 amino acids. Trimming took 8 bases from V and 0 from J; bases not matched to a gene: 3. CDR1 is ENHRY and CDR2 is SYGVKD in the germline V gene. The CDR3 DNA reads TGTGCCATCCGGGGACTATACCAAGAGACCCAGTACTTC. Translated: CAIRGLYQETQYF.

There are many counts of this clonotype. This sequence joins TRBV2 and TRBJ2-6, with 8 bases aligning to TRBD1. The CDR3 extends over 17 amino acids. Looked up from germline, CDR1 is SNHLY and CDR2 is FYNNEI. Trimming took 7 bases from V and 4 from J; bases not matched to a gene: 12. The DNA of the CDR3 is TGTGCCAGCACCCGAGGACAGGGAGTTCTAGGGGCCAACGTCCTGACTTTC. Its protein product is CASTRGQGVLGANVLTF. Complete variable domain (other parts from reference TRBV2 and TRBJ2-6): EPEVTQTPSHQVTQMGQEVILRCVPISNHLYFYWYRQILGQKVEFLVSFYNNEISEKSEIFDDQFSVERPDGSNFTLKIRSTKLEDSAMYFCASTRGQGVLGANVLTFGAGSRLTVL.

This clonotype occurred many times. The chain uses TRBV4-1 and TRBJ2-5, with TRBD1 matching 10 bases. Per germline, CDR1 MGHRA and CDR2 YSYEKL. This CDR3 has 14 residues. Trimming took 3 bases from V and 4 from J; bases not matched to a gene: 2. The CDR3 DNA reads as TGCGCCAGCAGCCAGGACAGGGGGGTAGAGACCCAGTACTTC. This translates into CASSQDRGVETQYF.

The chain has TRBV20-1 and TRBJ2-1; 15 nucleotides match TRBD2. The CDR3 is 14 amino acids. The germline V gene has CDR1 DFQATT and CDR2 SNEGSKA (reference sequence). The V segment lost 6 bases and the J segment 9 bases; nucleotides outside the gene matches: 6. The CDR3 bases are TGCAGTGCAACCGGACTAGCGGGAGGGATTGAGCAGTTCTTC. It translates to CSATGLAGGIEQFF.

This clonotype was observed many times. V usage is TRBV4-1 and J usage is TRBJ2-1; 11 bases agree with TRBD2. Trimming at V came to 7 bases and at J to 9 bases, leaving 14 bases not matched to a gene. Germline CDR1 reads MGHRA; CDR2 reads YSYEKL. The CDR3 covers 16 residues. The CDR3 spells CASTGLAGGRFSEQFF. DNA for the CDR3: TGCGCCAGCACCGGGCTAGCGGGAGGACGGTTTAGTGAGCAGTTCTTC.

This clonotype was counted at least ten times. The chain couples TRBV5-1 to TRBJ2-7; D gene unclear. Per the germline V gene, CDR1 is SGHRS and CDR2 is YFSETQ. The CDR3 extends over 14 amino acids. V was shortened by 0 bases and J by 0 bases, with 7 bases between the two germline ends. The CDR3 sequence: CASSLVGNSYEQYF. Written as DNA, the CDR3 is TGCGCCAGCAGCTTGGTGGGTAACTCCTACGAGCAGTACTTC.

Ten or more counts support this clonotype. V gene TRBV20-1 combines with J gene TRBJ2-3; a weak D match, TRBD2 (5 bases). The CDR3 totals 13 residues. V was clipped by 1 base and J by 0 bases, with 5 bases between them. In germline, CDR1 is DFQATT, CDR2 SNEGSKA (reference sequence). The CDR3 DNA sequence: TGCAGTGCTAGAGGCGGGAGCACAGATACGCAGTATTTT. It specifies CSARGGSTDTQYF.

This clonotype was detected ten times or more. The genes are TRBV4-1 and TRBJ2-2, with TRBD1 matching over 8 bases. From germline, CDR1 is MGHRA and CDR2 YSYEKL. This CDR3 spans 16 amino acids. The V segment lost 4 bases and the J segment 1 base; nucleotides outside the gene matches: 5. CDR3 bases: TGCGCCAGCAGCCTTTCCGGGACAGGGAACACCGGGGAGCTGTTTTTT. It is translated as CASSLSGTGNTGELFF.

The chain is built from TRBV7-9 and TRBJ1-2; D unresolved. The germline gives CDR1 SEHNR, CDR2 FQNEAQ (reference sequence). V lost 9 bases and J 3 bases, leaving 11 bases between the germline ends. The CDR3 sequence is 12 residues long. The CDR3 DNA follows: TGTGCCAGTAGCACGGACTACTATGGCTACACCTTC. Protein sequence: CASSTDYYGYTF. The whole variable domain, remainder taken from reference TRBV7-9 and TRBJ1-2, is DTGVSQNPRHKITKRGQNVTFRCDPISEHNRLYWYRQTLGQGPEFLTYFQNEAQLEKSRLLSDRFSAERPKGSFSTLEIQRTEQGDSAMYLCASSTDYYGYTFGSGTRLTVV.

This clonotype has ten or more counts. The chain uses TRBV19 and TRBJ2-1, with TRBD1 identical over 9 bases. Looked up from germline, CDR1 is LNHDA and CDR2 is SQIVND (reference sequence). CDR3 size: 15 residues. V shed 1 base, J shed 4 bases, and the junction held 2 bases outside the gene matches. CDR3 sequence reads: CASSIAGQGYNEQFF. The CDR3 DNA reads TGTGCCAGTAGTATAGCGGGACAGGGTTACAATGAGCAGTTCTTC.

The chain employs TRBV5-1 and TRBJ2-2; perhaps TRBD2 as D (5 bases). The germline V and J ends were trimmed by 4 bases and 6 bases, with 7 bases remaining between them. The CDR3 sequence is 12 residues long. Germline V CDR1 and CDR2: SGHRS, YFSETQ. The CDR3 here is CASSPEAGELFF. The CDR3 DNA reads as TGCGCCAGCAGCCCGGAGGCCGGGGAGCTGTTTTTT.

This clonotype came up a few times. This sequence joins TRBV3-1 and TRBJ2-5; 9 bases are shared with TRBD1. The CDR3 totals 14 residues. CDR1 and CDR2 from the germline V gene are LGHDT and YNNKEL (reference sequence). After removal of 4 bases from V and 9 bases from J, the junction contained 9 bases not matched to a gene. For the CDR3, the DNA is TGTGCCAGCAGCCTCGGGACAGGGCCTCTGGCCCAGTACTTC. It is translated as CASSLGTGPLAQYF.

The table lists this clonotype with many counts. The rearrangement links TRBV29-1 to TRBJ1-3; 7 bases agree with TRBD1. Per germline, CDR1 SQVTM and CDR2 ANQGSEA. V shed 4 bases and J 4 bases; nucleotides not matched to a gene: 4. The CDR3 is 13 amino acids. The CDR3: CSVARDSGNTIYF. CDR3 coding DNA: TGCAGCGTTGCCCGGGACAGCGGAAACACCATATATTTT.

Ten or more counts support this clonotype. J is TRBJ1-4 and V is TRBV7-9, with 7 bases that match TRBD1. J lost 7 bases, V lost 4 bases, and 12 bases had no gene match. The CDR3 runs 16 residues. The germline V gene encodes CDR1 SEHNR and CDR2 FQNEAQ (reference sequence). The CDR3 loop reads CASSSSTGEFFEKLFF. The CDR3 bases are TGTGCCAGCAGCTCCTCTACAGGGGAGTTTTTTGAAAAACTGTTTTTT.

This clonotype was recorded at least ten times. The V call is TRBV29-1, the J call TRBJ2-7, with 9 bases matching TRBD1. Looked up from germline, CDR1 is SQVTM and CDR2 is ANQGSEA. The CDR3 has 13 amino acids. Trimming cost V 5 bases and J 0 bases; bases outside gene matches: 2. This chain's CDR3 is CSVRQGDSYEQYF. CDR3 coding DNA: TGCAGCGTTCGACAGGGGGACTCCTACGAGCAGTACTTC.